These 18 T cell receptor beta chains were sequenced from one sample in a study of blood T cell repertoires in COVID-19. Method: immunoSEQ multiplex PCR; TCRdb's copy keeps in-frame clones and lacks some. The sample holds about 110,000 clones, nearly 80% seen once. Material: peripheral blood. Every receptor here comes from a woman of 80 years or more with active or convalescent COVID-19.

Only one count was recorded for this clone. CDR3 residues: CASSEVRVSDTQYF. The CDR3 DNA reads as TGCGCCAGCAGTGAGGTCCGGGTTTCAGATACGCAGTATTTT. The rearrangement joins TRBV10-2 to TRBJ2-3; D is ambiguous. The CDR3 is 14 amino acids. Trimming left V 2 bases short and J 4 bases short, with 10 bases between. Germline values: CDR1 WSHSY, CDR2 SAAADI.

This chain joins TRBV30 and TRBJ1-6; 7 bases line up with TRBD1. V was pared by 3 bases and J by 10 bases, with 12 bases of the junction left unmatched. The length of the CDR3 is 15 residues. Germline V gene data show CDR1 as GTSNPN and CDR2 as SVGIG (reference sequence). CDR3 DNA sequence: TGTGCCTGGAGCGATTTGACAGGGACTGTGTCACCCCTCCACTTT. Encoded protein: CAWSDLTGTVSPLHF. Full variable domain (rest looked up from reference TRBV30 and TRBJ1-6): SQTIHQWPATLVQPVGSPLSLECTVEGTSNPNLYWYRQAAGRGLQLLFYSVGIGQISSEVPQNLSASRPQDRQFILSSKKLLLSDSGFYLCAWSDLTGTVSPLHFGNGTRLTVT.

With respect to this clone: One junction end disagrees with the germline gene, perhaps due to a read error. The chain carries TRBV2 and TRBJ2-1; D uncertain. This CDR3 region has 13 residues. Per the germline V gene, CDR1 is SNHLY and CDR2 is FYNNEI. The CDR3 region has the DNA TGTGCCAGCAGAGAAGAGGCAGGTACAAAGCAGTTCTTC. Its translation is CASREEAGTKQFF.

The rearrangement uses TRBV5-4 and TRBJ1-3; D possibly corresponds to TRBD1 (6 bases). CDR1 and CDR2 (germline): SGHNT, YYREEE (reference sequence). The CDR3 spans 16 residues. Trimming pared 0 bases from V and 4 bases from J, leaving 14 bases between. This CDR3 reads CASSLGLGAQGNTIYF. DNA of the CDR3: TGTGCCAGCAGCTTGGGACTGGGGGCGCAAGGAAACACCATATATTTT.

This clone occurred once. The chain recombines TRBV3-1 (or the pseudogene TRBV3-2) with TRBJ2-3, with D maybe TRBD1 (6 bases). The germline V and J ends were trimmed by 0 bases and 2 bases, with 12 bases remaining between them. The CDR3 has 16 residues. Germline CDR1 reads LGHDT; CDR2 reads YNNKEL (reference sequence). CDR3 bases: TGTGCCAGCAGCCAAGAACAGGGATTTTACACAGATACGCAGTATTTT. Translated: CASSQEQGFYTDTQYF.

The CDR3 DNA reads as TGTGCCACCAGGGACAGGGCCGTTAATGAGCAGTTCTTC. Its translation is CATRDRAVNEQFF. The chain is built from TRBV24-1 and TRBJ2-1; 8 bases fit TRBD1. J was trimmed by 7 bases and V by 7 bases; bases with no gene match: 5. CDR1 KGHDR and CDR2 SFDVKD come from the germline V gene. This CDR3 is 13 amino acids long.

This chain links TRBV10-1 with TRBJ1-5; possibly TRBD1 for D (5 bases). CDR1 is WNHNN and CDR2 is SYGVQD in the germline V gene (reference sequence). Trimming took 3 bases from V and 4 from J, leaving 16 bases between them. The CDR3 contains 16 residues. CDR3 DNA sequence: TGCGCCAGCAGTGATTCGTGGCAGGGAAGGAATCAGCCCCAGCATTTT. It codes for CASSDSWQGRNQPQHF.

J is TRBJ2-7 and V is TRBV7-2; D may be TRBD1 (6 bases). This CDR3 spans 14 amino acids. Trimming removed 4 bases at V and 2 bases at J, with 12 bases between. Germline values: CDR1 SGHTA, CDR2 FQGNSA. CDR3 bases: TGTGCCAGCAGCTCCCGACGGGACACCTACGAGCAGTACTTC. Its protein is CASSSRRDTYEQYF.

This clone was seen a few times. This chain links TRBV28 with TRBJ2-2, with D tentatively TRBD1 (6 bases). Germline V lookup: CDR1 MDHEN, CDR2 SYDVKM. V was clipped by 6 bases and J by 4 bases, with 12 bases between them. This CDR3 contains 14 residues. Here the CDR3 reads CASSHGQPTGELFF. In DNA, the CDR3 is TGTGCCAGCAGCCACGGACAGCCCACCGGGGAGCTGTTTTTT.

The rearrangement joins TRBV20-1 to TRBJ2-5; 7 bases are shared with TRBD2. Unmatched junction bases numbered 6, after V lost 3 bases and J lost 5 bases. The CDR3 length is 13 residues. Per the germline V gene, CDR1 is DFQATT and CDR2 is SNEGSKA (reference sequence). The CDR3 DNA follows: TGCAGTGCTAGTAGCGGGCTAATGGAGACCCAGTACTTC. This encodes CSASSGLMETQYF.

This chain joins TRBV7-3 and TRBJ2-1, with 7 bases aligning to TRBD2. After removal of 1 base from V and 9 bases from J, the junction contained 12 bases not matched to a gene. The CDR3 consists of 16 residues. From germline, CDR1 is SGHTA and CDR2 FQGTGA. The CDR3 spells CASSLKSGGSVSEQFF. The CDR3 DNA reads TGTGCCAGCAGCTTAAAGTCCGGCGGGAGCGTCAGTGAGCAGTTCTTC.

The sample holds a few counts of this clone. The chain combines TRBV6-4 with TRBJ2-5; D gene unclear. CDR1 MRHNA and CDR2 SNTAGT come from the germline V gene. V lost 6 bases to trimming and J lost 8 bases, with 22 bases between them. The CDR3 has 15 amino acids. The chain's CDR3 is CASRTESSKIETQYF. The CDR3 DNA reads as TGTGCCAGCAGGACGGAGTCCTCCAAAATAGAAACCCAGTACTTC.

The chain recombines TRBV4-1 with TRBJ2-7; D is unresolved. With 1 base removed from V and 4 bases from J, the gap between germline ends came to 14 bases. Germline CDR1 is MGHRA and CDR2 is YSYEKL. This CDR3 comprises 15 residues. The CDR3 sequence is CASSQGLRNFYEQYF. The CDR3 nucleotides are TGCGCCAGCAGCCAAGGGTTGCGGAACTTTTACGAGCAGTACTTC.

The chain uses TRBV7-2 and TRBJ1-2; tentative D call: TRBD1 (5 bases). Per germline, CDR1 SGHTA and CDR2 FQGNSA. Trimming shortened V by 1 base and J by 8 bases, and 11 bases separated the two germline ends. The CDR3 extends over 13 amino acids. The CDR3 bases are TGTGCCAGCAGCTTAGTGGGGGGGATAGGCTACACCTTC. Protein sequence: CASSLVGGIGYTF.

The chain joins TRBV18 to TRBJ2-7; 7 nucleotides match TRBD1. The CDR3 runs to 14 residues. The V segment lost 2 bases and the J segment 2 bases; nucleotides outside the gene matches: 3. In germline, CDR1 is KGHSH, CDR2 LQKENI. The CDR3 bases are TGTGCCAGCTCACCAGGACAGGCCGCCTACGAGCAGTACTTC. It specifies CASSPGQAAYEQYF.

The V call is TRBV12-5, the J call TRBJ1-1, with a possible D match to TRBD1 (5 bases). Germline CDR1 and CDR2: LGHNT and FRNRAP. V was clipped by 2 bases and J by 1 base, with 14 bases between them. The CDR3 loop spans 16 amino acids. The CDR3, as DNA: TGTGCTAGTGGTTTGCCTCCTCCGGGGGAGAACACTGAAGCTTTCTTT. This translates into CASGLPPPGENTEAFF.

The rearrangement links TRBV28 to TRBJ1-4; D uncertain. V was cut by 7 bases and J by 10 bases, with 10 bases left in between. This CDR3 is built from 11 residues. Germline CDR1 MDHEN, CDR2 SYDVKM. The CDR3 is CASKSPGKLFF. The CDR3 nucleotides read TGTGCCAGCAAAAGTCCGGGAAAACTGTTTTTT.

The chain employs TRBV5-1 and TRBJ2-3; D is unresolved. CDR3 size: 13 residues. The V end lost 3 bases, the J end lost 0 bases, and 5 bases lay between the germline ends. Germline assignment: CDR1 SGHRS and CDR2 YFSETQ. CDR3 protein: CASSSSSTDTQYF. As DNA, the CDR3 is TGCGCCAGCAGCTCTTCCAGCACAGATACGCAGTATTTT.